This T cell receptor (beta chain) was profiled in a study of cytomegalovirus exposure and HLA in healthy donors. Overall study findings and caveats: Some public TCRs appeared in many individuals, while most sequences were rare.

TCRdb keeps only in-frame clones here, not all; method: immunoSEQ multiplex PCR. The sample gives over 150,000 clones, less than 95% of which show up once; about 2.9% is in the top ten. Germline CDR1 and CDR2: MDHEN and SYDVKM. CDR3 length equals 14 residues. Deletions cut 3 bases from V and 2 bases from J, with 9 bases between. Comment on this clone: No antigen is known for it.

This sequence was found in a woman under 30 in good health and CMV-seropositive. V usage is TRBV28 and J usage is TRBJ2-3; no clear D gene. The specimen sequenced was PBMCs. The CDR3 loop reads CASSFMGPTDTQYF. CDR3 DNA: TGTGCCAGCAGTTTCATGGGCCCCACAGATACGCAGTATTTT. Together with reference TRBV28 and TRBJ2-3, the CDR3 gives the full variable domain: DVKVTQSSRYLVKRTGEKVFLECVQDMDHENMFWYRQDPGLGLRLIYFSYDVKMKEKGDIPEGYSVSREKKERFSLILESASTNQTSMYLCASSFMGPTDTQYFGPGTRLTVL.